Following are 30 T cell receptor beta chains from one sample sequenced in a study of shared clonotypes between healthy human individuals. Clones were read by immunoSEQ multiplex PCR, and TCRdb kept only the in-frame ones, dropping some. This table has about 2.4 million clones, roughly 93% appearing once. Source material: naive CD4+ T cells from PBMCs. Subset specified: CD45RA+ positively selected. The source of these receptors is a man in his late teens or twenties in good health. Some clones in this sample may be carry-over from other donors' samples.

V and J are TRBV9 and TRBJ2-3; TRBD2 aligns across 7 bases. V shed 3 bases, J shed 2 bases, and the junction held 12 bases outside the gene matches. CDR1 and CDR2 from the germline V gene are SGDLS and YYNGEE. The CDR3 loop spans 17 amino acids. CDR3 sequence (DNA): TGTGCCAGCAGCGCCCGCGGGGCTAGCGGAATCACAGATACGCAGTATTTT. Its protein product is CASSARGASGITDTQYF.

As regards this clone: The DNA is left out, because the CDR3 cannot be placed on it with certainty; the CDR3 is given as TCRdb lists it. This sequence joins TRBV28 and TRBJ1-5. The CDR3 numbers 18 amino acids, ends counted. Germline CDR1 MDHEN, CDR2 SYDVKM. The chain's CDR3 is CASSLGGVGPGGNQPQHF.

This rearrangement joins TRBV7-3 to TRBJ1-1; TRBD1 aligns across 8 bases. This CDR3 has 13 amino acids. With V trimmed by 4 bases and J by 6 bases, 4 bases remained unmatched. Germline CDR1 SGHTA, CDR2 FQGTGA. In DNA form, the CDR3 reads TGTGCCAGCAGCTCGCTGGGACAGGCTGAAGCTTTCTTT. The encoded protein is CASSSLGQAEAFF.

The V and J genes are TRBV6-1 and TRBJ2-7; 10 positions agree with TRBD2. Looked up from germline, CDR1 is MNHNS and CDR2 is SASEGT. V trimming: 6 bases; J trimming: 2 bases; junction bases outside the gene matches: 7. The CDR3 is 15 amino acids. The CDR3 DNA is TGTGCCAGCAGACCCCGACTAGCGGGCCCCTACGAGCAGTACTTC. Translating gives CASRPRLAGPYEQYF.

This rearrangement joins TRBV28 to TRBJ1-2; D unclear. V lost 3 bases and J lost 8, with 13 bases in between. CDR3 length: 13 residues. Germline CDR1 and CDR2: MDHEN and SYDVKM. The CDR3 loop is CASSFGSPGGYTF. CDR3 sequence (DNA): TGTGCCAGCAGTTTTGGCAGCCCGGGAGGCTACACCTTC.

V usage is TRBV4-1 and J usage is TRBJ2-5; TRBD2 agrees at 10 bases. The assigned J gene may be wrong: the sequence end matches TRBJ2-7 better. Germline V gene lookup returns CDR1 MGHRA and CDR2 YSYEKL. CDR3 length: 15 residues. The CDR3 DNA follows: TGCGCCAGCAGCCGCGGACTAGCGGCTGACTACGAGCAGTACTTC. Its protein is CASSRGLAADYEQYF.

This chain uses TRBV5-1 with TRBJ1-2; D not certain. The CDR3 sequence is 15 residues long. Germline V CDR1 and CDR2: SGHRS, YFSETQ. V shed 0 bases and J shed 2 bases, with 11 bases lying between them. The CDR3 spells CASSLDVGQNYGYTF. The CDR3 DNA is TGCGCCAGCAGCTTGGACGTCGGCCAGAACTATGGCTACACCTTC.

In this sample, this clone turned up once. This chain joins TRBV15 and TRBJ1-2; D gene unclear. The CDR3 spans 14 residues. Looked up from germline, CDR1 is LNHNV and CDR2 is YYDKDF (reference sequence). Trimming stripped 0 bases from V and 5 bases from J, with 10 bases between. The CDR3 region has the DNA TGTGCCACCAGCAGAGATCTCGTCGGTTATGGCTACACCTTC. Protein: CATSRDLVGYGYTF.

This chain joins TRBV18 and TRBJ2-1, with D tentatively TRBD2 (7 bases). V shed 6 bases and J shed 7 bases, with 19 bases lying between them. The CDR3 contains 15 residues. Germline V lookup: CDR1 KGHSH, CDR2 LQKENI. For the CDR3, the DNA is TGTGCCAGCTCCCTCGGGGCGGGGGCGCTAAATGAGCAGTTCTTC. Amino acids: CASSLGAGALNEQFF.

The genes are TRBV28 and TRBJ2-7; D unclear. The germline gives CDR1 MDHEN, CDR2 SYDVKM. The CDR3 contains 14 residues. V shed 3 bases and J shed 3 bases, with 12 bases lying between them. DNA of the CDR3: TGTGCCAGCAGTTTGCGGCACAATGTCTACGAGCAGTACTTC. This gives the protein CASSLRHNVYEQYF.

The chain uses TRBV9 and TRBJ2-1; D possibly corresponds to TRBD2 (6 bases). This CDR3 has 16 residues. Deletions cut 0 bases from V and 8 bases from J, with 18 bases between. The germline gives CDR1 SGDLS, CDR2 YYNGEE. The CDR3 nucleotides are TGTGCCAGCAGCGTAGGAGGGCGAGGAGGGGTTTATGAGCAGTTCTTC. It is translated as CASSVGGRGGVYEQFF.

This sequence joins TRBV2 and TRBJ2-2; 7 nucleotides agree with TRBD1. With V trimmed by 6 bases and J by 6 bases, 10 bases remained unmatched. This CDR3 is built from 15 residues. Per germline, CDR1 SNHLY and CDR2 FYNNEI. In DNA form, the CDR3 reads TGTGCCAGCAGAGTAGACAGGGCTACCGCCGGGGAGCTGTTTTTT. This sequence encodes CASRVDRATAGELFF.

The chain joins TRBV5-4 to TRBJ2-2; D is unclear. The germline CDR1 and CDR2 sequences are SGHNT and YYREEE (reference sequence). This CDR3 region has 13 residues. Trimming cost V 3 bases and J 6 bases, with 9 bases left between them. The DNA of the CDR3 is TGTGCCAGCAGCTGGGTGCTATCCGGGGAGCTGTTTTTT. Translated, it gives CASSWVLSGELFF.

This rearrangement joins TRBV20-1 to TRBJ1-2; no reliable D call. This CDR3 is 11 amino acids long. Trimming stripped 5 bases from V and 8 bases from J, with 12 bases between. In germline, CDR1 is DFQATT, CDR2 SNEGSKA (reference sequence). In nucleotides, the CDR3 is TGCAGTGCTTACATGACTCAAGGCTACACCTTC. It translates to CSAYMTQGYTF.

The chain combines TRBV29-1 with TRBJ1-2, with a possible D match to TRBD1 (6 bases). Germline CDR1 and CDR2: SQVTM and ANQGSEA. CDR3 length: 14 amino acids. The germline V and J ends were trimmed by 1 base and 6 bases, with 15 bases remaining between them. The CDR3 spells CSVEAARTVDGYTF. CDR3 bases: TGCAGCGTTGAAGCGGCCCGGACAGTAGATGGCTACACCTTC.

V and J are TRBV6-1 and TRBJ2-2; D is perhaps TRBD2 (5 bases). V lost 8 bases to trimming and J lost 4 bases, with 11 bases between them. Germline CDR1 MNHNS, CDR2 SASEGT. The CDR3 is 13 amino acids. CDR3 DNA sequence: TGTGCCAGCCAATATGCGGGCACCGGGGAGCTGTTTTTT. It encodes CASQYAGTGELFF.

V is TRBV28 and J is TRBJ1-5; 12 bases fit TRBD1. CDR1 is MDHEN and CDR2 is SYDVKM in the germline V gene. The CDR3 totals 15 residues. Trimming at V came to 5 bases and at J to 6 bases, leaving 5 bases not matched to a gene. The CDR3 is CASSGGTGGSQPQHF. The CDR3 nucleotides are TGTGCCAGCAGTGGTGGGACAGGGGGCTCTCAGCCCCAGCATTTT.

On this clone: Other nucleotide sequences in the sample specify the same CDR3. The chain employs TRBV11-2 and TRBJ2-2; no clear D gene. The germline V and J ends were trimmed by 5 bases and 0 bases, with 4 bases remaining between them. Germline CDR1 reads SGHAT; CDR2 reads FQNNGV. The CDR3 consists of 13 residues. Here the CDR3 reads CASSPTNTGELFF. The CDR3 DNA is TGTGCCAGCAGCCCGACGAACACCGGGGAGCTGTTTTTT.

V and J are TRBV5-1 and TRBJ2-5; a possible D gene is TRBD2 (5 bases). Germline CDR1 and CDR2: SGHRS and YFSETQ. The CDR3 is made up of 14 amino acids. V lost 1 base, J lost 5 bases, and 12 bases lay in between. Written as DNA, the CDR3 is TGCGCCAGCAGCTTGAGGTTGCGCGGGGAGACCCAGTACTTC. Amino acids: CASSLRLRGETQYF.

V and J are TRBV5-1 and TRBJ1-1, with a possible D match to TRBD1 (6 bases). The CDR3 spans 16 residues. Germline loops: CDR1 SGHRS, CDR2 YFSETQ. V was clipped by 4 bases and J by 0 bases, with 16 bases between them. CDR3 sequence reads: CASSPGQTTLNTEAFF. CDR3 sequence (DNA): TGCGCCAGCAGCCCCGGACAGACGACCCTGAACACTGAAGCTTTCTTT. Based on the CDR3 plus reference TRBV5-1 and TRBJ1-1, the full variable domain is KAGVTQTPRYLIKTRGQQVTLSCSPISGHRSVSWYQQTPGQGLQFLFEYFSETQRNKGNFPGRFSGRQFSNSRSEMNVSTLELGDSALYLCASSPGQTTLNTEAFFGQGTRLTVV.

The rearrangement uses TRBV11-2 and TRBJ2-7; 7 nucleotides agree with TRBD2. This CDR3 comprises 14 residues. After removal of 5 bases from V and 0 bases from J, the junction contained 4 bases not matched to a gene. Germline CDR1 is SGHAT and CDR2 is FQNNGV. The CDR3 spells CASSRSGHSYEQYF. The CDR3 nucleotides read TGTGCCAGCAGCCGTAGCGGGCACTCCTACGAGCAGTACTTC.

The V and J genes are TRBV25-1 and TRBJ1-1; 7 bases map to TRBD1. V gave up 7 bases and J gave up 6 bases; unmatched junction bases: 8. From germline, CDR1 is MGHDK and CDR2 SYGVNS. The CDR3 loop spans 13 amino acids. This CDR3 is CASTYRGGSEAFF. The CDR3 bases are TGTGCCAGCACATACAGGGGAGGGTCTGAAGCTTTCTTT.

In its sample, this clone was seen once. The chain employs TRBV11-2 and TRBJ2-1; D not resolved. CDR3 length: 12 residues. The germline V gene encodes CDR1 SGHAT and CDR2 FQNNGV. Trimming took 4 bases from V and 7 from J, leaving 8 bases between them. CDR3 DNA: TGTGCCAGCAGCTACCTCGCGAATGAGCAGTTCTTC. It specifies CASSYLANEQFF.

The gene calls are TRBV6-1 and TRBJ2-7; 8 bases map to TRBD1. The J segment lost 3 bases and the V segment lost 6 bases, leaving 10 bases of the junction unmatched. Germline lookup yields CDR1 MNHNS and CDR2 SASEGT. The CDR3 is made up of 15 amino acids. DNA of the CDR3: TGTGCCAGCAGCGCCCGGACAGGGACAAGCTACGAGCAGTACTTC. Its translation is CASSARTGTSYEQYF.

The chain links TRBV18 to TRBJ2-1; D gene unclear. CDR3 length: 10 residues. V lost 6 bases and J 9 bases, leaving 6 bases between the germline ends. Germline CDR1 KGHSH, CDR2 LQKENI. CDR3 region: CASSHSEQFF. The CDR3 DNA reads as TGTGCCAGCTCGCACTCTGAGCAGTTCTTC.

This chain joins TRBV11-2 and TRBJ2-4; tentative D call: TRBD2 (7 bases). This CDR3 has 18 amino acids. The V gene lost 4 bases and the J gene lost 7 bases, with 26 bases spanning the gap. Germline lookup yields CDR1 SGHAT and CDR2 FQNNGV. The CDR3 loop reads CASSSSGGANPLWNIQYF. CDR3 nucleotides: TGTGCCAGCAGCTCCAGTGGGGGGGCGAATCCGCTATGGAACATTCAGTACTTC.

The chain recombines TRBV10-3 with TRBJ2-1, with 9 bases lining up with TRBD1. From germline, CDR1 is ENHRY and CDR2 SYGVKD. With V trimmed by 6 bases and J by 7 bases, 16 bases remained unmatched. CDR3 length equals 17 residues. CDR3 coding DNA: TGTGCCATCAGACCACAGATCCGGGACAGGGTGTCAAATGAGCAGTTCTTC. Amino acid sequence: CAIRPQIRDRVSNEQFF.

CDR3 loop: CASLRGYDPGELFF. CDR3 DNA: TGTGCCAGCCTCCGGGGGTATGACCCCGGGGAGCTGTTTTTT. The rearrangement links TRBV6-1 to TRBJ2-2, with D maybe TRBD2 (6 bases). The germline V gene encodes CDR1 MNHNS and CDR2 SASEGT. Deletions cut 8 bases from V and 6 bases from J, with 16 bases between. The CDR3 totals 14 residues.

The chain couples TRBV2 to TRBJ2-5; tentatively, D is TRBD1 or TRBD2 (5 bases each). The germline V gene encodes CDR1 SNHLY and CDR2 FYNNEI. The CDR3 has 17 residues. V was pared by 4 bases and J by 2 bases, with 20 bases between. Written as DNA, the CDR3 is TGTGCCAGCAGTGGTGGGTTGTGGGGCGAGGGGCAAGAGACCCAGTACTTC. It translates to CASSGGLWGEGQETQYF.

The rearrangement uses TRBV25-1 and TRBJ1-3; no definite D call. Trimming removed 6 bases from V and 4 bases from J, with 16 bases in between. CDR3 length equals 15 residues. Germline loops: CDR1 MGHDK, CDR2 SYGVNS. Written as DNA, the CDR3 is TGTGCCAGCAGCCCCGCTCGGGAAGGAGGAAACACCATATATTTT. Translating gives CASSPAREGGNTIYF.